The sequence of this T cell receptor (beta chain) was determined in a study of response to subunit inactivated influenza vaccine. This clonotype occurred many times. The antigen remains undetermined. Deletions cut 1 base from V and 10 bases from J, with 11 bases between. This CDR3 has 12 amino acids. The germline V gene encodes CDR1 DFQATT and CDR2 SNEGSKA (reference sequence). TCRdb re-called the RT-PCR reads through MiXCR, storing one row per CDR3 protein. In the table there are about 650,000 distinct CDR3 sequences, about 14% of which are singletons. Study-wide results and limits: The authors suggested that every seasonal influenza vaccination recruits few new T cells.

This sequence joins TRBV20-1 and TRBJ2-1, with D possibly being TRBD1 or TRBD2 (5 bases each). The specimen was PBMCs from blood, collected 14 to 15 days before vaccination. The clonotype comes from a man between 50 and 59 years old who received an inactivated influenza vaccine. The CDR3 loop reads CSARGFGDEQFF. The CDR3 DNA follows: TGCAGTGCTAGAGGCTTCGGGGACGAGCAGTTCTTC.